These T cell receptor beta chains were read from a single sample in a study of shared clonotypes between healthy human individuals. Produced via immunoSEQ multiplex PCR; TCRdb's table is partial and in-frame only. Of about 600,000 clones in the sample, about 98% were seen once. Sequencing was performed on naive CD8+ T cells sorted from blood. These receptors all stem from a man aged 25 to 40 in good health. CDR3s include the opening cysteine and the closing phenylalanine or tryptophan. D genes are given only for firm matches. The listing skips clone size in some rows; elsewhere it reads once, few, many or a size class.

NA | TRBJ2-1 | TRBV9 | NA | TGTGCCAGCAGCGACACTAGCCATGAGCAGTTCTTC | CASSDTSHEQFF
NA | TRBJ2-7 | TRBV5-4 | TRBD1 | TGTGCCAGCAGCCAATTGAGCGACAGGGTCGACGAGCAGTACTTC | CASSQLSDRVDEQYF
NA | TRBJ1-1 | TRBV9 | NA | TGTGCCAGCAGCCCCCGTGAAGCTTTCTTT | CASSPREAFF
NA | TRBJ2-1 | TRBV7-8 | TRBD2 | TGTGCCAGCAGCCTAGGACTAGCGGGAGAGTTTGACAATGAGCAGTTCTTC | CASSLGLAGEFDNEQFF
NA | TRBJ1-2 | TRBV30 | NA | TGTGCATGCAAGGCCCCTAACTATGGCTACACCTTC | CACKAPNYGYTF
NA | TRBJ1-1 | TRBV7-3 | NA | TGTGCCAGCAGCTCCGGGGACCCCTGGAACACTGAAGCTTTCTTT | CASSSGDPWNTEAFF
once | TRBJ2-7 | TRBV7-9 | TRBD2 | TGTGCCAGCAGCGGAGAGGTAGCGGGAGGGTCCTACGAGCAGTACTTC | CASSGEVAGGSYEQYF
NA | TRBJ1-2 | TRBV4-1 | NA | TGCGCCAGCAGCCAAGTGGCCCAGGGGTTCTATGGCTACACCTTC | CASSQVAQGFYGYTF
NA | TRBJ2-5 | TRBV10-3 | TRBD1 | TGTGCCATCAGTGAGCCCGACAGGGATGGACCCCAAGAGACCCAGTACTTC | CAISEPDRDGPQETQYF
NA | TRBJ2-3 | TRBV4-1 | NA | TGCGCCAGCAGCCAAGATACGCGCGTAGATACGCAGTATTTT | CASSQDTRVDTQYF